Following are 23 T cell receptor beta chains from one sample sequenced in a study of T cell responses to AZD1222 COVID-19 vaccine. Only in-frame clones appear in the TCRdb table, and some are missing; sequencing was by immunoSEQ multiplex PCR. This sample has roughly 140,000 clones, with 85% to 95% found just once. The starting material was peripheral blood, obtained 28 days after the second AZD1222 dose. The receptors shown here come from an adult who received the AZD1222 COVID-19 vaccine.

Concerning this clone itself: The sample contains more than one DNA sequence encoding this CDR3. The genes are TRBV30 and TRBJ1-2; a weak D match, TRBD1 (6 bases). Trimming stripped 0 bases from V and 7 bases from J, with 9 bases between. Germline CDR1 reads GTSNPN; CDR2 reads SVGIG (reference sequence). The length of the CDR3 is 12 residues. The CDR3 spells CAWSVQGFGYTF. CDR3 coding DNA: TGTGCCTGGAGTGTACAGGGTTTTGGCTACACCTTC.

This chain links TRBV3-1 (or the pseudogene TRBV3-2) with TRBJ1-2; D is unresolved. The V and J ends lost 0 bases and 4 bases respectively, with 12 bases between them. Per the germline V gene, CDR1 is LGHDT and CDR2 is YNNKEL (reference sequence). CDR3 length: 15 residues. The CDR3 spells CASSQELLGGYGYTF. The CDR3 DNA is TGTGCCAGCAGCCAAGAGCTACTAGGCGGCTATGGCTACACCTTC.

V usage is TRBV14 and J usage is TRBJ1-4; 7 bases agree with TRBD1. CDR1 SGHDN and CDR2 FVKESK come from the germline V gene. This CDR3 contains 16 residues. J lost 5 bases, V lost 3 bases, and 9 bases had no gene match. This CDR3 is CASSQGRRGLNEKLFF. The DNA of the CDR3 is TGTGCCAGCAGCCAGGGTCGCAGGGGGTTGAATGAAAAACTGTTTTTT.

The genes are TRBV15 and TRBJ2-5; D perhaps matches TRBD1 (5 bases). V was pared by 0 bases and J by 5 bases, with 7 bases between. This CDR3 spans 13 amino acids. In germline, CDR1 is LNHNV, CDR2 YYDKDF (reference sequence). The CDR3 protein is CATSRDKGETQYF. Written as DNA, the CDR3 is TGTGCCACCAGCAGAGATAAGGGGGAGACCCAGTACTTC.

The CDR3 loop reads CASSINRINIQYF. As DNA, the CDR3 is TGTGCCAGTAGTATAAACAGGATCAACATTCAGTACTTC. The V and J genes are TRBV19 and TRBJ2-4, with D perhaps matching TRBD1 (5 bases). The germline gives CDR1 LNHDA, CDR2 SQIVND (reference sequence). The CDR3 length is 13 residues. Trimming pared 2 bases from V and 7 bases from J, leaving 9 bases between.

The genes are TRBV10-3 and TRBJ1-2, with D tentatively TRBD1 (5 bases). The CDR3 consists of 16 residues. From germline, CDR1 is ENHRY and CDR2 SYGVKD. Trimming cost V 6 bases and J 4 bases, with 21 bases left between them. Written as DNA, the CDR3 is TGTGCCATCAGGGAATGGACGAGGGGTACTCCCTATGGCTACACCTTC. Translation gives CAIREWTRGTPYGYTF.

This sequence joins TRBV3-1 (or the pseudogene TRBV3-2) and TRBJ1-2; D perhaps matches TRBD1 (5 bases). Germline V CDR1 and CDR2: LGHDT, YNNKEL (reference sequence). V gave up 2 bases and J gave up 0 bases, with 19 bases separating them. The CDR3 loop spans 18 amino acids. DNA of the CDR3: TGTGCCAGCAGCCAACAACTTGGGGGGGGTAGAGCTAACTATGGCTACACCTTC. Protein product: CASSQQLGGGRANYGYTF.

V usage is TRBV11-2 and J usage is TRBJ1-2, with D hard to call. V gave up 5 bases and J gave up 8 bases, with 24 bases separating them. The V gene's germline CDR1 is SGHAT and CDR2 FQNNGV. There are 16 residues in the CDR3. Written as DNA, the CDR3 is TGTGCCAGCAGCCCCCAGGTTACGGTGTCTTCTGAGGGCTACACCTTC. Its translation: CASSPQVTVSSEGYTF.

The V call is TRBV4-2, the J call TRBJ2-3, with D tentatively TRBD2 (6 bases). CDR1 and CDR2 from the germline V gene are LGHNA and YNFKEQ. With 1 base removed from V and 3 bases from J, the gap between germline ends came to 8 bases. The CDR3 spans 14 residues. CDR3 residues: CASSQGLVTDTQYF. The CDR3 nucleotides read TGTGCCAGCAGCCAAGGACTAGTTACAGATACGCAGTATTTT.

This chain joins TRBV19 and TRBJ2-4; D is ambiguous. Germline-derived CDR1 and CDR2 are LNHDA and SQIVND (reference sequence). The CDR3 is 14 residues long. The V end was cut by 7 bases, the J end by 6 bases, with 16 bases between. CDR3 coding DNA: TGTGCCAGTAAGGCACGGTTGGATGGAAACATTCAGTACTTC. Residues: CASKARLDGNIQYF.

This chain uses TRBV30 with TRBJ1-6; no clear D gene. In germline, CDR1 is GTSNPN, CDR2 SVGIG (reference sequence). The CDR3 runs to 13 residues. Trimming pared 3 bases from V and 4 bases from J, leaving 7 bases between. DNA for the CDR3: TGTGCCTGGAGCGGAGGATATAATTCACCCCTCCACTTT. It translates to CAWSGGYNSPLHF.

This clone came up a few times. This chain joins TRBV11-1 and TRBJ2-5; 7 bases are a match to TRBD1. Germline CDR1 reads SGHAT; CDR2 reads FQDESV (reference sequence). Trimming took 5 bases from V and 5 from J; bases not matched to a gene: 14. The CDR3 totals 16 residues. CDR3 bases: TGTGCCAGCAGCATCAATCCCACCGGGACAGTTGAGACCCAGTACTTC. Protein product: CASSINPTGTVETQYF.

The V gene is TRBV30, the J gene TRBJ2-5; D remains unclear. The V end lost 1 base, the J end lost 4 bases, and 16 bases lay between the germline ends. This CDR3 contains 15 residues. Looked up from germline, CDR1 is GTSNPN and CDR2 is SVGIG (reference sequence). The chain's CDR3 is CAWSGKGSPGETQYF. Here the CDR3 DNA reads TGTGCCTGGAGTGGTAAGGGCTCCCCTGGAGAGACCCAGTACTTC.

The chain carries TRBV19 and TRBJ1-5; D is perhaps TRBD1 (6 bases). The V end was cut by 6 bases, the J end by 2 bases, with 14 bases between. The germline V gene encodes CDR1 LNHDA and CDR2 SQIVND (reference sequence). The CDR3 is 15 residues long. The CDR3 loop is CASSRGEWGNQPQHF. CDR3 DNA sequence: TGTGCCAGTAGCAGGGGTGAATGGGGCAATCAGCCCCAGCATTTT.

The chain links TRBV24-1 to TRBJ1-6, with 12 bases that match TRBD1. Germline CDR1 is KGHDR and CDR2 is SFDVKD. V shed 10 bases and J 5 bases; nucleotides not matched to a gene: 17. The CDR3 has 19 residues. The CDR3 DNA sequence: TGTGCCACGGGGGGGACAGGGGGCGCGAGGGCTAGTGATAATTCACCCCTCCACTTT. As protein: CATGGTGGARASDNSPLHF.

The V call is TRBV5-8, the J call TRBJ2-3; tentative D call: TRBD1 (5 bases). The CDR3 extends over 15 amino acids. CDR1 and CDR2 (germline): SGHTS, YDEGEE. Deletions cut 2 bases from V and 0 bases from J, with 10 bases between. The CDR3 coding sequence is TGTGCCAGCAGCTTTGCAGGGTCTAGCACAGATACGCAGTATTTT. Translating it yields CASSFAGSSTDTQYF.

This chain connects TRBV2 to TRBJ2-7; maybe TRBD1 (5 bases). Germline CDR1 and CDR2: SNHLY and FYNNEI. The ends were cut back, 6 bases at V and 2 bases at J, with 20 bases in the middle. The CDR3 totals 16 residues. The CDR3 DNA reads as TGTGCCAGCAGCCCCAACGGAAGGGGCGAAGCCTACGAGCAGTACTTC. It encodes CASSPNGRGEAYEQYF.

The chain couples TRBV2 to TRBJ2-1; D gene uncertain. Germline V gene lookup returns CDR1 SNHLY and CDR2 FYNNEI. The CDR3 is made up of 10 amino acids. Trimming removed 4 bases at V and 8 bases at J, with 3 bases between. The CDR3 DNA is TGTGCCAGCAGTGTGGATGAGCAGTTCTTC. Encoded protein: CASSVDEQFF.

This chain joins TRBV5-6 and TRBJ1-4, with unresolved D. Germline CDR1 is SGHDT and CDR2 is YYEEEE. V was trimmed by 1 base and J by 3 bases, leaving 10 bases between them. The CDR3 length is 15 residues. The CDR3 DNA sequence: TGTGCCAGCAGCTTGACCGAAGGATCTAATGAAAAACTGTTTTTT. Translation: CASSLTEGSNEKLFF.

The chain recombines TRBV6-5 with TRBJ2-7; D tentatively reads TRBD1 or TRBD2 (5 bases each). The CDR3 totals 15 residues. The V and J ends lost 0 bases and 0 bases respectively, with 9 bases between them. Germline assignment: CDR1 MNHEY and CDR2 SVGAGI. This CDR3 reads CASSYSEGSSYEQYF. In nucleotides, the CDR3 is TGTGCCAGCAGTTACTCTGAGGGGAGCTCCTACGAGCAGTACTTC.

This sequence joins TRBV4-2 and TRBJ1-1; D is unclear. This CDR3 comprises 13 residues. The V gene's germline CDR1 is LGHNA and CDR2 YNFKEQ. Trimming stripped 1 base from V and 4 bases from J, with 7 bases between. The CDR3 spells CASSQGVGTEAFF. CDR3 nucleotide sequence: TGTGCCAGCAGCCAAGGGGTAGGCACTGAAGCTTTCTTT.

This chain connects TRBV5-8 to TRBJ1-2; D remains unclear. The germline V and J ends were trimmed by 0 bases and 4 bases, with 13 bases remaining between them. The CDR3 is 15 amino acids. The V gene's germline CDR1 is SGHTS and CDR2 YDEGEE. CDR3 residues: CASSLEKGVGYGYTF. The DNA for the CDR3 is TGTGCCAGCAGCTTGGAGAAGGGTGTCGGCTATGGCTACACCTTC.

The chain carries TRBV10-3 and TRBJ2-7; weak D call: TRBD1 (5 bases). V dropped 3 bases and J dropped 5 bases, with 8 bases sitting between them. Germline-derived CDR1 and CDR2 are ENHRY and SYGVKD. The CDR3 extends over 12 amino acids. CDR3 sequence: CAISEPGNEQYF. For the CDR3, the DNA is TGTGCCATCAGTGAACCAGGGAACGAGCAGTACTTC.